This T cell receptor beta chain was observed in a study of shared T cell receptors in the human thymus. The assay was immunoSEQ multiplex PCR, and TCRdb's table has in-frame clones only and misses some. The sample has some 700,000 clones, around 87% seen once. Per germline, CDR1 MNHEY and CDR2 SVGAGI. CDR3 length equals 15 residues. The ends were cut back, 6 bases at V and 4 bases at J, with 19 bases in the middle. This clone has only one observation. The sample was also linked to a second study, of human thymus T cells. That paper states: Resected material from corrective heart surgery provided the thymus tissue analysed. V and J gene usage appeared biased in thymic and blood repertoires.

Sequencing was done on a sample of thymocytes. V usage is TRBV6-5 and J usage is TRBJ2-7, with D possibly being TRBD2 (5 bases). The source of this sequence is a boy in the first two years of life with a congenital heart defect. DNA for the CDR3: TGTGCCAGCAGCGCATATTCGCGGAGGAGTTACGAGCAGTACTTC. Translating gives CASSAYSRRSYEQYF.